Included here is one T cell receptor beta chain sequence, with context. Its cognate antigen is unknown. The data are from a study of cytomegalovirus exposure and HLA in healthy donors. Study-wide context: Of all 400 or so donors who were genotyped, about 84% belonged to the Caucasian-associated ancestry cluster. Findings of the study overall: Three chains linked to CMV were shown in vitro to be specific for CMV antigens. Later on, analysis showed that most CMV-associated TCR beta chains appeared to be HLA-restricted. Earlier findings revealed that most TCR beta V segments proved productive either about 87% or about 30% of the time.

This PCR relied on a set of 60 Vbeta primers and 13 Jbeta primers. TCRdb keeps only in-frame clones here, not all; method: immunoSEQ multiplex PCR. The data contain 120,000 or so clones, more than 70% of them seen just once; the ten biggest clones take up roughly 2.9%. What was sequenced was PBMCs. The source of this sequence is a woman between 55 and 75 years old in good health and CMV-seropositive.

CDR3 sequence (DNA): TGCGCCAGCAGCTTGAACCGGGATCTAGCCACAGATACGCAGTATTTT. Its protein is CASSLNRDLATDTQYF. V is TRBV5-1 and J is TRBJ2-3; D possibly corresponds to TRBD2 (5 bases). This CDR3 spans 16 amino acids. Trimming removed 1 base from V and 2 bases from J, with 14 bases in between. Germline V gene data show CDR1 as SGHRS and CDR2 as YFSETQ.